This T cell receptor (beta chain) was identified during a study of HIV-infected patients and healthy controls. General study points: Size-matching overweighted rare events from HIV-infected data when comparing patients with controls.

400 to 550 ng RNA was reverse transcribed with alpha and beta constant-region primers. Separate chain-specific third strand synthesis with multiplexing indices produced the alpha and beta libraries. One primer pair amplified all rearrangements per chain; each cDNA got molecular barcodes. Second strand DNA was synthesized using a primer at the SP2 site. Using its own MiXCR run on the 5' RACE reads, TCRdb lists one record per CDR3 protein. The data show 9,500 to 15,000 distinct CDR3 sequences, 9.3% seen once. CDR3 length: 13 amino acids. Germline-derived CDR1 and CDR2 are MGHRA and YSYEKL. Trimming took 0 bases from V and 6 from J, leaving 9 bases between them. Whole blood was used without fractionation, so all unsorted peripheral T cells were included. This clonotype appeared a few times. Its target is unknown.

The input for sequencing was blood, taken before antiretroviral therapy. V gene TRBV4-1 combines with J gene TRBJ2-7; no reliable D call. The TCR comes from an adult with HIV infection. The donor label of this sample is uncertain. CDR3 region: CASSQEVLAEQYF. CDR3 bases: TGCGCCAGCAGCCAAGAGGTGTTAGCCGAGCAGTACTTC.